This entry lists 18 T cell receptor beta chains sequenced from one sample in a study of T-cell reconstitution after alpha-beta-depleted transplantation in children. Library preparation (for TCRbeta) was performed with unique molecular identifiers. TCRdb reprocessed the PCR reads with MiXCR, giving one entry per CDR3 protein. The data hold over 550,000 distinct CDR3 sequences, with roughly a tenth observed a single time. Material: PBMCs from the stem cell graft donor, obtained from the stem cell graft. These receptors all come from a human donor who donated a stem cell graft to a child with acute myeloid leukemia.

J is TRBJ2-7 and V is TRBV5-8, with D tentatively TRBD1 or TRBD2 (5 bases each). The V and J ends lost 1 base and 9 bases respectively, with 8 bases between them. The CDR3 length is 11 residues. Germline V gene lookup returns CDR1 SGHTS and CDR2 YDEGEE. CDR3 coding DNA: TGTGCCAGCAGCTTGTCGAGGGGGCAGTACTTC. Protein sequence: CASSLSRGQYF.

This clonotype has ten or more counts. This chain joins TRBV6-5 and TRBJ2-7; D call uncertain. CDR1 and CDR2 (germline): MNHEY, SVGAGI. Deletions cut 0 bases from V and 4 bases from J, with 7 bases between. The length of the CDR3 is 13 residues. CDR3 DNA sequence: TGTGCCAGCAGTTACTCGCCAAAATACGAGCAGTACTTC. Its protein product is CASSYSPKYEQYF.

This clonotype was detected only a few times. The V and J genes are TRBV20-1 and TRBJ2-1; D is possibly TRBD2 (6 bases). This CDR3 comprises 14 residues. Germline loops: CDR1 DFQATT, CDR2 SNEGSKA (reference sequence). V lost 6 bases, J lost 3 bases, and 15 bases lay in between. CDR3 nucleotides: TGCAGTGCCAAATCGGGACTGGACTACAATGAGCAGTTCTTC. Its translation: CSAKSGLDYNEQFF.

V gene TRBV7-9 combines with J gene TRBJ2-7, with D uncertain. The CDR3 runs to 14 residues. Trimming pared 0 bases from V and 3 bases from J, leaving 9 bases between. Looked up from germline, CDR1 is SEHNR and CDR2 is FQNEAQ (reference sequence). CDR3 sequence (DNA): TGTGCCAGCAGCTTAGCTGGGGTGATCTACGAGCAGTACTTC. Its translation: CASSLAGVIYEQYF.

This rearrangement joins TRBV7-6 to TRBJ2-7, with 15 bases matching TRBD2. Germline trimming cut 4 bases from V and 4 bases from J; bases unmatched to any gene: 11. The CDR3 runs 18 residues. Germline V gene sequence: CDR1 SGHVS, CDR2 FNYEAQ. The CDR3 reads CASSSAPGLAGGGYEQYF. The CDR3 DNA sequence: TGTGCCAGCAGCTCGGCTCCGGGACTAGCGGGAGGTGGTTACGAGCAGTACTTC.

The chain has TRBV7-2 and TRBJ2-1, with TRBD2 matching 7 bases. This CDR3 is built from 13 residues. Germline assignment: CDR1 SGHTA and CDR2 FQGNSA. CDR3 bases: TGTGCTACGGCTAGCGGAACGTACAATGAGCAGTTCTTC. Translating gives CATASGTYNEQFF.

This clonotype was counted between two and nine times. The chain couples TRBV20-1 to TRBJ2-3; TRBD2 is a possible D gene (6 bases). CDR3 size: 17 residues. The V end was cut by 0 bases, the J end by 4 bases, with 20 bases between. CDR1 DFQATT and CDR2 SNEGSKA come from the germline V gene (reference sequence). The CDR3 nucleotides read TGCAGTGCTAGAGATAACGATTGGAGGAGGGCGGCAGATACGCAGTATTTT. Amino acid sequence: CSARDNDWRRAADTQYF.

This clonotype was detected ten times or more. This chain joins TRBV7-3 and TRBJ2-2; D is uncertain. Germline lookup yields CDR1 SGHTA and CDR2 FQGTGA. The CDR3 extends over 14 amino acids. V lost 0 bases, J lost 4 bases, and 6 bases lay in between. The CDR3 sequence is CASSLTWGTGELFF. In DNA, the CDR3 is TGTGCCAGCAGCTTAACTTGGGGCACCGGGGAGCTGTTTTTT.

The genes are TRBV2 and TRBJ1-4; D remains ambiguous. This CDR3 comprises 14 residues. Germline CDR1 and CDR2: SNHLY and FYNNEI. The V end lost 7 bases, the J end lost 6 bases, and 15 bases lay between the germline ends. CDR3 nucleotide sequence: TGTGCCAGCATAAGGGAGTCTACTGATGAAAAACTGTTTTTT. It is translated as CASIRESTDEKLFF.

CDR3 sequence (DNA): TGTGCCAGCAGCTTAACAGCCCCGGTGGGAGATACGCAGTATTTT. As protein: CASSLTAPVGDTQYF. The chain uses TRBV7-2 and TRBJ2-3; D gene unclear. Germline CDR1 is SGHTA and CDR2 is FQGNSA. The CDR3 is 15 amino acids. V was shortened by 2 bases and J by 5 bases, with 14 bases between the two germline ends.

The chain is built from TRBV5-1 and TRBJ2-7; tentative D call: TRBD2 (6 bases). CDR1 and CDR2 (germline): SGHRS, YFSETQ. Trimming left V 4 bases short and J 5 bases short, with 13 bases between. This CDR3 is built from 13 residues. The CDR3: CASSRDSWDEQYF. CDR3 coding DNA: TGCGCCAGCAGCCGGGACTCGTGGGACGAGCAGTACTTC. The variable domain in full, completed from reference TRBV5-1 and TRBJ2-7, reads KAGVTQTPRYLIKTRGQQVTLSCSPISGHRSVSWYQQTPGQGLQFLFEYFSETQRNKGNFPGRFSGRQFSNSRSEMNVSTLELGDSALYLCASSRDSWDEQYFGPGTRLTVT.

Written as DNA, the CDR3 is TGTGCCAGCAGCTTAGTCCCGACAGGTTCACCCCTCCACTTT. Its protein is CASSLVPTGSPLHF. The chain is built from TRBV7-9 and TRBJ1-6; possible D gene TRBD1, 6 bases. Germline lookup yields CDR1 SEHNR and CDR2 FQNEAQ (reference sequence). The CDR3 runs to 14 residues. V was cut by 1 base and J by 9 bases, with 10 bases left in between.

The V and J genes are TRBV29-1 and TRBJ2-7; 7 positions agree with TRBD2. Germline trimming cut 3 bases from V and 2 bases from J; bases unmatched to any gene: 1. CDR1 and CDR2 from the germline V gene are SQVTM and ANQGSEA. This CDR3 has 12 amino acids. The CDR3: CSVELAAYEQYF. CDR3 in DNA: TGCAGCGTTGAGCTAGCGGCCTACGAGCAGTACTTC.

This clonotype was observed a few times. The chain recombines TRBV15 with TRBJ2-5, with D uncertain. The CDR3 loop spans 12 amino acids. Trimming left V 1 base short and J 5 bases short, with 5 bases between. The V gene's germline CDR1 is LNHNV and CDR2 YYDKDF (reference sequence). The DNA of the CDR3 is TGTGCCACCAGCAGAGTGGGGGAGACCCAGTACTTC. This gives the protein CATSRVGETQYF. The full variable domain, rest sourced from reference TRBV15 and TRBJ2-5, is DAMVIQNPRYQVTQFGKPVTLSCSQTLNHNVMYWYQQKSSQAPKLLFHYYDKDFNNEADTPDNFQSRRPNTSFCFLDIRSPGLGDTAMYLCATSRVGETQYFGPGTRLLVL.

The gene calls are TRBV6-2 or TRBV6-3 and TRBJ2-7; 11 nucleotides agree with TRBD2. Germline CDR1 reads MNHEY; CDR2 reads SVGEGT. Germline trimming cut 7 bases from V and 4 bases from J; bases unmatched to any gene: 9. The CDR3 totals 15 residues. The CDR3 sequence is CASTILAGDLYEQYF. The DNA of the CDR3 is TGTGCCAGCACAATACTAGCGGGAGATTTGTACGAGCAGTACTTC.

This clonotype was counted ten times or more. The chain joins TRBV28 to TRBJ2-7; no definite D call. Trimming shortened V by 8 bases and J by 8 bases, and 13 bases separated the two germline ends. Germline CDR1 and CDR2: MDHEN and SYDVKM. The CDR3 consists of 11 residues. Here the CDR3 DNA reads TGTGCCAGCGATTTCGACGCACAGCAGTACTTC. Protein product: CASDFDAQQYF.

This clonotype was seen only a few times. The chain recombines TRBV5-1 with TRBJ2-7, with D unclear. Germline CDR1 SGHRS, CDR2 YFSETQ. V was shortened by 7 bases and J by 7 bases, with 15 bases between the two germline ends. The CDR3 runs to 12 residues. CDR3 protein: CASFHTIAEQYF. The CDR3 DNA sequence: TGCGCCAGCTTCCACACGATTGCAGAGCAGTACTTC.

This clonotype was counted a few times. The V and J genes are TRBV3-1 and TRBJ2-5; TRBD1 or TRBD2 may be the D gene (7 bases each). V shed 4 bases and J shed 4 bases, with 19 bases lying between them. This CDR3 contains 16 residues. The germline CDR1 and CDR2 sequences are LGHDT and YNNKEL (reference sequence). CDR3 loop: CASSLLPGGGGETQYF. The DNA for the CDR3 is TGTGCCAGCAGCCTGCTTCCAGGGGGGGGCGGAGAGACCCAGTACTTC.